Listed here are 23 T cell receptor beta chains from one sample, sequenced in a study of beta chain features in type 1 diabetes. Since all of the isolated RNA was reverse transcribed, expressed TCRB transcripts were what got sequenced. Method: immunoSEQ multiplex PCR; TCRdb's copy keeps in-frame clones and lacks some. The table lists about 140,000 clones, 10% of them singletons. The sequencing input was naive CD4+ T cells from blood. These receptors originate from a man in his late teens or twenties in good health.

This clone was seen a few times. The V call is TRBV14, the J call TRBJ2-7, with 11 bases aligning to TRBD2. CDR3 length: 15 residues. CDR1 and CDR2 (germline): SGHDN, FVKESK. V was pared by 6 bases and J by 9 bases, with 13 bases of the junction left unmatched. CDR3 DNA: TGTGCCAGCAGTAGTTATAGCGGGGGGGCCTTCGTGCAGTACTTC. It yields the protein CASSSYSGGAFVQYF.

The V and J genes are TRBV19 and TRBJ2-3, with 7 bases matching TRBD2. The V gene end was trimmed by 7 bases and the J gene end by 6 bases; junction bases not matched to a gene: 13. The CDR3 has 15 residues. Germline values: CDR1 LNHDA, CDR2 SQIVND (reference sequence). CDR3 protein: CASNTGGLGPDTQYF. CDR3 nucleotide sequence: TGTGCCAGTAACACCGGTGGACTAGGCCCCGATACGCAGTATTTT.

The chain has TRBV19 and TRBJ1-3, with D unresolved. Trimming pared 5 bases from V and 0 bases from J, leaving 14 bases between. CDR1 is LNHDA, CDR2 SQIVND, per germline (reference sequence). The CDR3 sequence is 16 residues long. The CDR3 DNA sequence: TGTGCCAGTAGTGTCACGGACCGGGGCTCTGGAAACACCATATATTTT. It specifies CASSVTDRGSGNTIYF.

This clone was picked up a small number of times. This chain uses TRBV2 with TRBJ1-2; 11 bases are a match to TRBD1. V was clipped by 6 bases and J by 7 bases; unmatched bases: 4. Germline V gene data show CDR1 as SNHLY and CDR2 as FYNNEI. This CDR3 region has 13 residues. Here the CDR3 DNA reads TGTGCCAGCAGAACGGGACAGGGGGGTGGCTACACCTTC. It encodes CASRTGQGGGYTF.

Written as DNA, the CDR3 is TGTGCCAGCAGTTACGAGACAACCCTGAACACTGAAGCTTTCTTT. Its protein product is CASSYETTLNTEAFF. The chain uses TRBV6-6 and TRBJ1-1; D is uncertain. V gave up 2 bases and J gave up 0 bases, with 10 bases separating them. This CDR3 has 15 residues. Germline V gene sequence: CDR1 MNHNY, CDR2 SVGAGI (reference sequence).

The genes are TRBV11-2 and TRBJ2-2; D uncertain. The CDR3 loop spans 13 amino acids. Trimming shortened V by 1 base and J by 7 bases, and 7 bases separated the two germline ends. The germline V gene encodes CDR1 SGHAT and CDR2 FQNNGV. The CDR3 reads CASSLARVGELFF. CDR3 coding DNA: TGTGCCAGCAGCTTAGCCCGGGTCGGGGAGCTGTTTTTT.

This clone turned up a few times. The J gene is TRBJ1-4, the V gene TRBV19; TRBD1 might be the D (6 bases). V lost 6 bases to trimming and J lost 6 bases, with 14 bases between them. The CDR3 loop spans 14 amino acids. Germline loops: CDR1 LNHDA, CDR2 SQIVND (reference sequence). CDR3 in DNA: TGTGCCAGTAGACTCGACAGGTGGGATGAAAAACTGTTTTTT. The encoded protein is CASRLDRWDEKLFF. The full variable domain, rest sourced from reference TRBV19 and TRBJ1-4, is DGGITQSPKYLFRKEGQNVTLSCEQNLNHDAMYWYRQDPGQGLRLIYYSQIVNDFQKGDIAEGYSVSREKKESFPLTVTSAQKNPTAFYLCASRLDRWDEKLFFGSGTQLSVL.

In this sample, this clone turned up many times. The CDR3 DNA reads TGTGCCAGCGCCTTAGCGGGGGTCACAGATACGCAGTATTTT. It encodes CASALAGVTDTQYF. The J gene is TRBJ2-3, the V gene TRBV27, with TRBD2 matching over 9 bases. Trimming at V came to 8 bases and at J to 2 bases, leaving 5 bases not matched to a gene. The CDR3 covers 14 residues. From germline, CDR1 is MNHEY and CDR2 SMNVEV (reference sequence).

This chain uses TRBV7-6 with TRBJ1-3, with D possibly being TRBD1 (5 bases). The V gene's germline CDR1 is SGHVS and CDR2 FNYEAQ. Trimming cost V 2 bases and J 0 bases, with 8 bases left between them. The CDR3 is 15 residues long. CDR3 DNA: TGTGCCAGCAGCTTAAGCAGGGCCTCTGGAAACACCATATATTTT. Encoded protein: CASSLSRASGNTIYF.

The chain employs TRBV7-2 and TRBJ2-1, with TRBD1 as a possible D gene (6 bases). Germline V gene sequence: CDR1 SGHTA, CDR2 FQGNSA. CDR3 size: 15 residues. Between the trimmed V and J ends, which lost 5 bases and 3 bases, there was a span of 14 bases. CDR3 nucleotide sequence: TGTGCCAGCAGCCCGACAGGCGGAATCTACAATGAGCAGTTCTTC. Encoded protein: CASSPTGGIYNEQFF.

This clone was seen a handful of times. The chain uses TRBV7-3 and TRBJ2-3; 12 bases match TRBD2. CDR1 and CDR2 (germline): SGHTA, FQGTGA. V gave up 4 bases and J gave up 5 bases; unmatched junction bases: 4. The CDR3 consists of 15 residues. This CDR3 reads CASSSSGGAGDTQYF. CDR3 nucleotide sequence: TGTGCCAGCAGCTCTAGCGGGGGGGCCGGAGATACGCAGTATTTT. Full variable domain (missing parts from reference TRBV7-3 and TRBJ2-3): GAGVSQTPSNKVTEKGKYVELRCDPISGHTALYWYRQSLGQGPEFLIYFQGTGAADDSGLPNDRFFAVRPEGSVSTLKIQRTERGDSAVYLCASSSSGGAGDTQYFGPGTRLTVL.

This clone was seen a handful of times. The gene calls are TRBV6-5 and TRBJ2-3; D unclear. This CDR3 has 14 amino acids. The germline CDR1 and CDR2 sequences are MNHEY and SVGAGI. V lost 11 bases to trimming and J lost 0 bases, with 15 bases between them. Here the CDR3 reads CAVDWASSTDTQYF. Written as DNA, the CDR3 is TGTGCCGTCGATTGGGCGTCTAGCACAGATACGCAGTATTTT.

This chain links TRBV25-1 with TRBJ2-3; TRBD1 matches at 7 bases. The CDR3 contains 16 residues. CDR1 and CDR2 (germline): MGHDK, SYGVNS. CDR3 sequence (DNA): TGTGGGAGCCGGGACAGCCAGATTCAGGGGACAGATACGCAGTATTTT. Protein product: CGSRDSQIQGTDTQYF.

The rearrangement links TRBV6-6 to TRBJ2-3, with 7 bases identical to TRBD1. Germline loops: CDR1 MNHNY, CDR2 SVGAGI (reference sequence). After removal of 6 bases from V and 2 bases from J, the junction contained 11 bases not matched to a gene. The CDR3 covers 16 residues. CDR3 sequence (DNA): TGTGCCAGCAGGCGACAGGGCAGCCTAGACACAGATACGCAGTATTTT. It codes for CASRRQGSLDTDTQYF.

This clone was seen a handful of times. The chain joins TRBV4-3 to TRBJ2-3, with a possible D match to TRBD2 (5 bases). V was cut by 4 bases and J by 2 bases, with 7 bases left in between. The CDR3 runs to 13 residues. Germline V gene sequence: CDR1 LGHNA, CDR2 YSLEER. CDR3 DNA sequence: TGCGCCAGCAGCCGAGGGCACACAGATACGCAGTATTTT. Encoded protein: CASSRGHTDTQYF.

This chain joins TRBV4-2 and TRBJ2-1; maybe TRBD2 (5 bases). Germline CDR1 and CDR2: LGHNA and YNFKEQ. This CDR3 contains 14 residues. Trimming pared 2 bases from V and 4 bases from J, leaving 9 bases between. CDR3 DNA: TGTGCCAGCAGCCAAACGGGGTCGTACAATGAGCAGTTCTTC. It encodes CASSQTGSYNEQFF.

The gene calls are TRBV5-4 and TRBJ2-5; a possible D gene is TRBD2 (6 bases). Germline-derived CDR1 and CDR2 are SGHNT and YYREEE (reference sequence). The CDR3 loop spans 15 amino acids. The V and J ends lost 3 bases and 2 bases respectively, with 14 bases between them. CDR3 protein: CASSSAGRGQETQYF. The CDR3 DNA reads as TGTGCCAGCAGCTCAGCGGGCCGCGGGCAAGAGACCCAGTACTTC.

This clone was picked up one time. The rearrangement uses TRBV7-2 and TRBJ1-6, with a tentative D call TRBD1 (5 bases). This CDR3 has 13 residues. Trimming left V 1 base short and J 7 bases short, with 5 bases between. Germline V gene data show CDR1 as SGHTA and CDR2 as FQGNSA. CDR3 protein: CASSLEGNSPLHF. The CDR3 DNA reads as TGTGCCAGCAGCTTAGAGGGGAATTCACCCCTCCACTTT.

This clone was counted between two and nine times. The chain couples TRBV4-1 to TRBJ2-1; D possibly corresponds to TRBD1 (5 bases). CDR1 and CDR2 from the germline V gene are MGHRA and YSYEKL. Trimming pared 0 bases from V and 8 bases from J, leaving 23 bases between. This CDR3 comprises 18 residues. In DNA, the CDR3 is TGCGCCAGCAGCCAAGATCTAAGGGGATCGGTCACTATGGATGAGCAGTTCTTC. Translation: CASSQDLRGSVTMDEQFF.

The V gene is TRBV18, the J gene TRBJ1-2, with D perhaps TRBD1 (6 bases). Trimming left V 6 bases short and J 8 bases short, with 16 bases between. Germline CDR1 reads KGHSH; CDR2 reads LQKENI. This CDR3 has 13 amino acids. CDR3 loop: CASSPDSPGGYTF. CDR3 coding DNA: TGTGCCAGCTCCCCGGACAGTCCGGGGGGCTACACCTTC.

This chain links TRBV28 with TRBJ2-7; 8 bases match TRBD1. Germline V gene data show CDR1 as MDHEN and CDR2 as SYDVKM. V lost 5 bases, J lost 2 bases, and 8 bases stayed unmatched. The CDR3 is made up of 15 amino acids. CDR3 DNA sequence: TGTGCCAGCAGTCCCCCCGGGACAGGTACCTACGAGCAGTACTTC. The encoded protein is CASSPPGTGTYEQYF.

This clone was counted many times. The chain carries TRBV9 and TRBJ2-2; D not resolved. Looked up from germline, CDR1 is SGDLS and CDR2 is YYNGEE. The CDR3 is 14 amino acids. V lost 3 bases and J lost 5, with 11 bases in between. CDR3 DNA sequence: TGTGCCAGCAGCGCCGATCAGAGGACCGGGGAGCTGTTTTTT. Its translation: CASSADQRTGELFF.

This clone was detected only a few times. This rearrangement joins TRBV27 to TRBJ2-3; 10 bases fit TRBD2. There are 16 residues in the CDR3. V trimming: 8 bases; J trimming: 3 bases; junction bases outside the gene matches: 11. Per germline, CDR1 MNHEY and CDR2 SMNVEV (reference sequence). The DNA of the CDR3 is TGTGCCAGCCGCAAGCTAGCGGGGGACACTACAGATACGCAGTATTTT. Amino acids: CASRKLAGDTTDTQYF.